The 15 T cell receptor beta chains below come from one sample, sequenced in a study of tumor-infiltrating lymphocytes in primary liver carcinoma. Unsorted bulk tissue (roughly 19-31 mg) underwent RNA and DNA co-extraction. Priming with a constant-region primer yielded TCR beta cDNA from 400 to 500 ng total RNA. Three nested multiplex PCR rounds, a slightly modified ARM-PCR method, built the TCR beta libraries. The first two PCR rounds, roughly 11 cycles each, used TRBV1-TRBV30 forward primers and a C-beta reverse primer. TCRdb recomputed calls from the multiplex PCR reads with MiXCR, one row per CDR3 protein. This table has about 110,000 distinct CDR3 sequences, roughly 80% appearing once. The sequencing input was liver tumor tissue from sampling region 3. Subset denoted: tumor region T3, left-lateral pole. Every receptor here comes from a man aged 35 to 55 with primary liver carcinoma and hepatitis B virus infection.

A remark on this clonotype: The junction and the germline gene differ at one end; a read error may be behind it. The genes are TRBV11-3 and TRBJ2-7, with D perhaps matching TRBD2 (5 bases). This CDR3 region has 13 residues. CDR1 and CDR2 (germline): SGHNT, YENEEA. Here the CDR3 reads CASSIGVSGEQYF. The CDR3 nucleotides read TGTGCCAGCAGCATCGGGGTTTCGGGCGAGCAGTATTTC.

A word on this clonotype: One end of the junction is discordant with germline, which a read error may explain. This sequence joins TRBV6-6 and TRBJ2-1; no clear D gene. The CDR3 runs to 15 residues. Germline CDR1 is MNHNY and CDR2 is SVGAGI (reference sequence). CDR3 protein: CASSLGYHTYIEQFF. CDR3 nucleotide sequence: TGTGCCAGCAGTTTGGGGTACCACACCTACATTGAGCAGTTCTTC.

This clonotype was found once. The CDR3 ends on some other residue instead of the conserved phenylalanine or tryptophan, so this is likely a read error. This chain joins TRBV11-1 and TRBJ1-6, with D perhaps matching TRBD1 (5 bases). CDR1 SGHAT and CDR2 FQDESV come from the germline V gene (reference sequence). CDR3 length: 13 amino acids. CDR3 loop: CASSRTQVSHLHI. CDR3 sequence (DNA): TGTGCCAGCAGCCGGACACAGGTTTCACACCTCCACATT.

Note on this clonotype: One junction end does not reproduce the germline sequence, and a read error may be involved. CDR3 sequence: CASCLGGDSPLHF. The DNA for the CDR3 is TGTGCCAGCTGCTTGGGTGGGGATTCACCCCTCCACTTT. The genes are TRBV7-3 and TRBJ1-6, with D uncertain. The CDR3 contains 13 residues. Per the germline V gene, CDR1 is SGHTA and CDR2 is FQGTGA.

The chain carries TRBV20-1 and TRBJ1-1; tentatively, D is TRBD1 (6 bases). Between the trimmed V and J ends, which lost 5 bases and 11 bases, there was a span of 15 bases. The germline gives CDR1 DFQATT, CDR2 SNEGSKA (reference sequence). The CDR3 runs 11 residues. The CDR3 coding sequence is TGCAGTGCTTCAAAGGGGGAATGGGCTTTCTTT. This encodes CSASKGEWAFF.

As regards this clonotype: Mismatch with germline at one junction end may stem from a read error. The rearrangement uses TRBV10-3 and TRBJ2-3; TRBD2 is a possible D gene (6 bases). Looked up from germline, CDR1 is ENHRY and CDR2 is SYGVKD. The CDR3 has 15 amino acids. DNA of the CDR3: TGTGTCATCAGTGAAGCGAGCGGGTACACAGATACGCAATATTTT. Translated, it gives CVISEASGYTDTQYF.

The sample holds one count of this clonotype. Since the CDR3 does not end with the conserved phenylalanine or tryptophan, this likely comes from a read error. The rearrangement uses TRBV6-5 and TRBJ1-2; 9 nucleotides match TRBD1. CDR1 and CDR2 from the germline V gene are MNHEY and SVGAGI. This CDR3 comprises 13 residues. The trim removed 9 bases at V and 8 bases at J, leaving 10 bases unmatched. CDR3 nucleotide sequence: TGTGCCAGTAGCTCACAGGGGGCGGTCGGCTACACCTTA. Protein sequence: CASSSQGAVGYTL.

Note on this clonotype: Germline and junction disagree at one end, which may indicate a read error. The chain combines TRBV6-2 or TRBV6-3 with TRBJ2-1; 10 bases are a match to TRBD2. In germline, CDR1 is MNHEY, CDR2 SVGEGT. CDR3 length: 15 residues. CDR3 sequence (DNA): TGCGCCAGCAGAACCAGGACTAGCGGTTACAATGAGCAGTTCTTC. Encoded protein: CASRTRTSGYNEQFF.

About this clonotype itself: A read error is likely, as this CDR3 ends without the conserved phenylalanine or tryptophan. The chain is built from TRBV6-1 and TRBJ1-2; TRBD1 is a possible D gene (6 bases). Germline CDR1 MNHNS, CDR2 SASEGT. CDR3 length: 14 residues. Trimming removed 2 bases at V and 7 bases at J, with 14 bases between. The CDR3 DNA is TGTGCCAGCAGTGAATCGCCGGGGGCGCGTGGCTACACCTTG. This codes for CASSESPGARGYTL.

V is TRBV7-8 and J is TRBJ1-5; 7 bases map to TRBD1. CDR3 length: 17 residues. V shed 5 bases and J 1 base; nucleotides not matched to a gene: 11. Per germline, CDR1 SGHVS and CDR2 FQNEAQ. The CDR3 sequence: CASSVDQGVSSNQPQHF. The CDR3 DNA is TGTGCCAGCAGCGTTGACCAGGGGGTATCCAGCAATCAGCCCCAGCATTTT.

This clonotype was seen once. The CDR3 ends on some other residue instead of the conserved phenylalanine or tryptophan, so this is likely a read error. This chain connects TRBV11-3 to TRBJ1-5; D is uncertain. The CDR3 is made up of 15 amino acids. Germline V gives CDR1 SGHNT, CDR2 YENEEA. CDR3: CASSIDLGVAQPQHI. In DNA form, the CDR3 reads TGTGCCAGCAGCATAGATCTGGGAGTGGCTCAGCCCCAGCATATT.

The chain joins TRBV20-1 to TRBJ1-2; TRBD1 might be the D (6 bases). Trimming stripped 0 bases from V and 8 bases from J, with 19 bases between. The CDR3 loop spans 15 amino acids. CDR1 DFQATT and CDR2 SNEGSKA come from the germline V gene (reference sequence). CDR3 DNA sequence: TGCAGTGCTAGAGATTCCCTACAGGGTCTTAAAGGCTACACCTTC. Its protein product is CSARDSLQGLKGYTF.

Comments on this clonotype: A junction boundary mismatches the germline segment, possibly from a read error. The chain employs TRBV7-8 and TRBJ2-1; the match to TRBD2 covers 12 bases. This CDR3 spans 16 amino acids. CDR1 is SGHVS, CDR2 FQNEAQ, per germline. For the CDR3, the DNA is TGTACCAGCGGCTATCTAGCGGGAGGGTCCTACAATGAGCAGTTCTTC. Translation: CTSGYLAGGSYNEQFF.

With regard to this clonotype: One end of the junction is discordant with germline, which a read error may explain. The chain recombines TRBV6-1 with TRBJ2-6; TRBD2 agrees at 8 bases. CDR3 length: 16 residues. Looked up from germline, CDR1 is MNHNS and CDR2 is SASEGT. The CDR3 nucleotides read TGTGCCAGCAGTGGACTAGCGAGCTCTGGGACCAACGTCCTGACTTTC. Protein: CASSGLASSGTNVLTF.

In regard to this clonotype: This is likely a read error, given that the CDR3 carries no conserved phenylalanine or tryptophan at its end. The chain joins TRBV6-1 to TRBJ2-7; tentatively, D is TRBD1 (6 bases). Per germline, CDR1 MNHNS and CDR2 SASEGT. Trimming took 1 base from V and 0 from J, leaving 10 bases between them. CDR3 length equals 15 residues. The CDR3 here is CASSEVDRSSYEQYI. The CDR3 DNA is TGTGCCAGCAGTGAAGTAGACAGGAGCTCCTACGAGCAGTACATC.